The clone carrying this T cell receptor (beta chain) has at least ten counts. Its specificity is not known. TCRbeta library preparation incorporated unique molecular identifiers. From the PCR reads, TCRdb called clonotypes with MiXCR, one entry per CDR3 protein. Among some 220,000 distinct CDR3 sequences, under 13% were seen once, and the ten largest hold roughly 28%. This sample was taken from a study of T-cell reconstitution after alpha-beta-depleted transplantation in children. Regarding the study as a whole: Where alpha-beta T cells came from about two months after transplant was reportedly several hundred expanded graft clones. From newly produced T cells came most of the T-cell counts and diversity one year after transplant. Surviving recipient cells, namely T cells and thymic progenitors, were the source of high day-60 TCRbeta diversity in some patients.

Sequencing was performed on PBMCs, taken before TCRalphabeta/CD19-depleted stem cell transplant. This clonotype was sampled from a child in the first two years of life with acute myeloid leukemia, due to receive a stem cell transplant.

The CDR3 bases are TGCGCCAGCAGCGTGGTCACCGGGGAGCTGTTTTTT. This sequence encodes CASSVVTGELFF. V gene TRBV5-1 combines with J gene TRBJ2-2; D gene uncertain. Germline V gene lookup returns CDR1 SGHRS and CDR2 YFSETQ. Trimming cost V 4 bases and J 4 bases, with 5 bases left between them. The CDR3 is 12 residues long.